This T cell receptor beta chain was sequenced during a study of cytomegalovirus exposure and HLA in healthy donors (dated by TCRdb to between 2016 and 2019). About the full investigation: In an earlier analysis of 587 of the donors, less than 350 Gb of sequence data and 90 million to 120 million unique TCR beta sequences from roughly 200 million T cells were reported. An early release covering approximately 600 HLA-typed donors comprised about 310 gigabases of sequencing data and around 85 million unique TCR sequences. Among the roughly 400 genotyped donors, roughly 80% belonged to the genetic ancestry cluster associated with self-reported Caucasian donors. The aim of the study was to test whether cataloging public T cell receptors could identify signatures of past pathogen exposure. The T cell repertoires of 666 subjects were profiled by immunosequencing and related to cytomegalovirus serostatus. In addition to the first cohort of 650 to 750 subjects, a separate validation cohort of over 90 different subjects was used. High-throughput TCR immunosequencing, statistical association of individual TCRs with disease status, and machine learning were combined to predict cytomegalovirus infection status. In a later analysis, previously published TCR beta repertoires from 550 to 750 donors were re-analyzed and high-resolution HLA genotyping was added so that TCR occurrence patterns could be studied. The later analysis used no new phenotypic data to find candidate immune exposures, relying instead on TCR beta sequences and their occurrence across donors. In an earlier analysis of 550 to 700 of the donors, high-throughput TCR beta sequencing was used to judge whether each TCR beta V gene segment behaved as functional or pseudogenic. Donor age, sex, ethnicity and CMV serostatus were compiled alongside the repertoire data. In a later genetic analysis, genome-wide SNP genotypes for about 55% of the 666 donors were used, and that subset was treated as a discovery cohort. Every repertoire in the discovery cohort had been generated on one and the same sequencing platform. HLA typing included class I and class II loci at four-digit resolution. Typing coverage differed by locus: A, B, C, DRB1 and DQB1 were typed in roughly 620-630 donors, DQA1 in about 550, DPA1 in 606, and DPB1 in roughly 450. Four to six DR-DQ haplotypes were handled as single units for association and clustering because linkage in the cohort was strong. Among 398 genotyped donors of the cohort, an average of approximately 250,000 unique TCR beta nucleotide sequences were sequenced per donor, around a sixth of them non-productive. General conclusions and limits of the study: The study gave a list of about 170 TCR beta chains associated with cytomegalovirus. Linkage disequilibrium might explain the correlated functional status among segregating V segments, but an unknown experimental factor could not be excluded. A later analysis found that HLA-associated TCR beta chains were more clonally expanded and had lower generation probabilities than equally common non-associated chains. A later analysis found that TCR association rates varied across HLA loci, with DRB1 alleles showing the most associated TCRs and HLA-C alleles the fewest. The sequencing pipeline was judged likely to have produced a cluster of highly shared sequence variants as a technical artifact. In a later analysis, 16,951 TCR beta sequences were associated with specific HLA alleles at a false discovery rate of 0.05. In a later genetic analysis, fewer N-insertions in productive TCRs were reported among donors in an Asian-associated ancestry cluster than the roughly 700-donor mean. In an earlier analysis of about 550 of the donors, most TCR beta V segments were observed in productive rearrangements about 90% or about 30% of the time, broadly matching IMGT annotations. When HLA alleles, especially DR and DQ, strongly co-occurred, TCR associations were difficult to assign to individual alleles. Seventeen rarely observed V segments, including chromosome 9 orphons, were excluded from the earlier analysis of approximately 600 of the donors because counts were too low. An association between a missense DCLRE1C variant and V-gene and J-gene trimming of TCR beta chains was found in a later genetic analysis and replicated in an independent cohort. A further reported finding was that TCR beta sequences accurately predicted the HLA-A and HLA-B alleles for most subjects in the first cohort. The only immune exposure information available for the cohort was CMV serostatus. The authors suggested that the approach could potentially be extended to other disease states and immunological phenotypes. Several of the top co-occurrence clusters appeared to be linked to parvovirus B19, influenza, CMV and Epstein-Barr virus, according to a later analysis. In both the original and validation cohorts, the classifier was reported to diagnose cytomegalovirus status with high specificity and sensitivity. While some public TCRs were present in many individuals, most TCR sequences turned up only very rarely across donors. Some IMGT-functional V segments, including TRBV6-2 and TRBV6-3, could not be told apart with the 87-base-pair reads, so those segments were excluded. Because some donors lacked HLA typing at each locus, the association tests relied only on the typed subset. In vitro tests confirmed that three of the cytomegalovirus-associated TCR beta chains recognize cytomegalovirus antigens. Sequencing depth was assumed to be roughly uniform across donors in the presence/absence analyses, though that assumption may not hold. Most CMV-associated TCR beta chains appeared to be HLA-restricted in a later analysis, and the HLA associations seemed to be driven largely by CMV exposure. The cohort was sequenced for TCR beta chains only, and without alpha or paired-chain data the features that could be detected were limited.

The library was built by means of the immunoSEQ multiplex PCR assay. A mixture of 60 forward primers for TCR Vbeta segments and 13 reverse primers for TCR Jbeta segments was used in the multiplex PCR. Amplification of the CDR3 region of rearranged TCR beta genes was performed with a multiplex PCR assay on genomic DNA. On the Illumina HiSeq System, the amplified TCR beta libraries were sequenced as 87-base-pair reads. As for the authors' bioinformatics: A later analysis counted tens of millions of unique TCR beta chains across the 666 repertoires, and some 11 million of these chains were shared by at least two donors. A nearest-neighbor algorithm error-corrected the raw reads and collapsed the reads into unique sequences, merging closely related sequences to remove PCR and sequencing errors. CDR3 sequences were aligned to IMGT reference sequences to assign V, D and J gene segments. Each retained sequence needed at least a six-nucleotide match to both a V gene segment and a J gene segment. Rearrangements were called productive when the CDR3 lacked stop codons and stayed in frame with V and J; all others were non-productive. Following IMGT convention, CDR3 was defined as the stretch from the second conserved V-encoded cysteine up to the conserved J-encoded phenylalanine. Sequences without an unambiguous match to a single V gene segment were excluded from the earlier analysis of 587 of the donors. In an earlier analysis of approximately 590 of the donors, V segments were called functional above 56.7% productive rearrangements and were called segregating when the between-donor standard deviation exceeded 5%. A statistical classification framework was built for diagnosing cytomegalovirus status from the catalog of TCR beta chain sequences. A later analysis assigned V and J genes by comparing TCR nucleotide sequences with IMGT/GENE-DB human TR gene sequences. The TCRdist pipeline was used in a later analysis to assign CDR3 sequences and most-parsimonious VDJ recombination scenarios. In a later analysis, each TCR beta chain was defined by its CDR3 amino acid sequence together with its V-gene family, and reads without a unique V-gene family were excluded. A later analysis removed 450 to 600 highly shared, low-generation-probability nucleotide sequences to deal with suspected cross-contamination and a sequencing artifact. For each public chain, a later analysis derived a clonal expansion index from normalized ranks of inferred template counts within each repertoire. In a later analysis, generation probabilities were computed with a VDJ recombination model fitted to out-of-frame rearrangements, and the resulting probabilities were checked against IGoR. A later analysis scored TCR-TCR, TCR-HLA and TCR-CMV co-occurrence with hypergeometric tests, applying a repertoire-size bias correction to TCR pairs. To estimate false discovery rates, a later analysis permuted the HLA or CMV assignments 20 times. In a later analysis, co-occurring TCRs were grouped with DBSCAN, and TCRdist sequence similarity was added when clustering was performed within HLA-allele-positive subsets. Repertoires with fewer than 30,000 or more than 120,000 public chains were left out of co-occurrence clustering, as were about five repertoires with anomalous nucleotide sharing. TCRdb provides this immuneACCESS table in a form limited to in-frame rearrangements. Some clones are lacking; in checked studies, under half of them reflect an unresolved V gene, and why the rest are absent is not known. V, J and clone size were drawn from that table, and D and trimming were deduced from the DNA. This sample's table contains approximately 76,000 clones. The ten largest clones capture 3.5% to 4.5% of the sample.

The CDR1 and CDR2 encoded by the germline V gene (reference sequence) are GTSNPN and SVGIG. The CDR3 contains 13 residues, cysteine and phenylalanine counted. CDR3 DNA is the only sequence kept; it has 39 bases, read in frame from the first base. Germline trimming amounts to 6 bases on V and 1 base on J, with 4 as the count of junction bases outside the gene matches. The cohort comprised around 690 healthy bone marrow donors. All cohort members were sampled while nominally healthy, although unrecorded immune exposures were likely present. The donor was CMV seropositive and belonged to the group of around 300 seropositive cohort members. Every donor gave a peripheral blood sample, and the peripheral blood mononuclear cells from that sample were used for TCR beta sequencing. The Qiagen DNeasy Blood Extraction Kit was used to extract genomic DNA from the blood cell samples. Comment on this clone: Which antigen it targets is not known.

This chain joins TRBV30 to TRBJ1-1, with TRBD1 identical over 8 junction bases. The TCR comes from a man younger than 35 in good health and CMV-seropositive. Sequenced: PBMCs. The sequence in DNA is TGTGCCTGCCGACAGGGGCCGAACACTGAAGCTTTCTTT. Its protein reads: CACRQGPNTEAFF. The variable domain in full, with residues beyond the CDR3 obtained from the reference TRBV30 and TRBJ1-1 genes, is SQTIHQWPATLVQPVGSPLSLECTVEGTSNPNLYWYRQAAGRGLQLLFYSVGIGQISSEVPQNLSASRPQDRQFILSSKKLLLSDSGFYLCACRQGPNTEAFFGQGTRLTVV.